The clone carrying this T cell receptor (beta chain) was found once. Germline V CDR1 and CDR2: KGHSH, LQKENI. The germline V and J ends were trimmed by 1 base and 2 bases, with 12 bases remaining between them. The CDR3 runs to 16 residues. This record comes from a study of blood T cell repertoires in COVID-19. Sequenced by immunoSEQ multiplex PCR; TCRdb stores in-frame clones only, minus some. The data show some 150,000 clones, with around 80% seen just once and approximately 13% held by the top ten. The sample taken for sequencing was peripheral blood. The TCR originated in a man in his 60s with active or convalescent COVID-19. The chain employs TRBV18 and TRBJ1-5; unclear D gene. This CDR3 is CASSPQSIRRNQPQHF. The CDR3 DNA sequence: TGTGCCAGCTCACCACAGTCAATCAGGCGCAATCAGCCCCAGCATTTT.